The clone carrying this TCR beta chain was counted once. The sample belongs to a study of OX40 agonist ivuxolimab in advanced cancers. About the study: A history of anti-PD-1, anti-PD-L1 or anti-CTLA-4 therapy was acceptable, and 40% had some.

The CDR3 sequence is 14 residues long. Trimming left V 5 bases short and J 3 bases short, with 14 bases between. Germline loops: CDR1 LNHDA, CDR2 SQIVND (reference sequence). Sequencing used immunoSEQ multiplex PCR; TCRdb keeps in-frame clones, though not all of them. The sample has 90,000 to 100,000 clones, roughly 95% seen once. The V call is TRBV19, the J call TRBJ2-7; no firm D call. The TCR originated in an adult with an advanced solid tumor such as melanoma, head and neck, liver or kidney cancer. This specimen consisted of CD4+ or CD8+ T cells sorted from blood, obtained in a trial of the OX40 agonist ivuxolimab. The CDR3: CASSEMGNHYEQYF. The CDR3 DNA reads TGTGCCAGTAGTGAGATGGGGAACCACTACGAGCAGTACTTC.